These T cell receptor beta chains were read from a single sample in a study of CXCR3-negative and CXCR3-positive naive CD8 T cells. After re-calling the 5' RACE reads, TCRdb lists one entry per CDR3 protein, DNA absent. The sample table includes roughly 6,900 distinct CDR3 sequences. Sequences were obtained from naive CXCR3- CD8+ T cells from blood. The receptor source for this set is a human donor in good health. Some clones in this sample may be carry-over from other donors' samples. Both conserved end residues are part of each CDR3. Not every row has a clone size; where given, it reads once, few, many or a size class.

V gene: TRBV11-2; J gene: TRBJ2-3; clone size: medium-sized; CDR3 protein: CASSLETGRAPDTQYF
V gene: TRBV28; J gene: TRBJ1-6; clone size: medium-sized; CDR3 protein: CASSIRSWGGEAVISPLHF
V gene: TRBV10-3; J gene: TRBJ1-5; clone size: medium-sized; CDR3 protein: CAIGQPDQPQHF
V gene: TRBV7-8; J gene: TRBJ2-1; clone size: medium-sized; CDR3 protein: CASSLANTGRVGNEQFF
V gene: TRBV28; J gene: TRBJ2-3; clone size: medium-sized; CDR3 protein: CASRGPRPGYTQYF
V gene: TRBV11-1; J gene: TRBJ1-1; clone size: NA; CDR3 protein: CASSSSIQGVGTEAFF
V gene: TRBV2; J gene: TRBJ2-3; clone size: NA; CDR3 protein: CASSDRGGLAGADTQYF
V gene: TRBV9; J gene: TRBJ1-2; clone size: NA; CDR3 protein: CASSAYSQGNYGYTF
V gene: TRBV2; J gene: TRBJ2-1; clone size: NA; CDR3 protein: CASSPTRMTPDEQFF
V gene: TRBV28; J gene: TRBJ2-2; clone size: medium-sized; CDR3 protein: CASIRGTAYTGELFF
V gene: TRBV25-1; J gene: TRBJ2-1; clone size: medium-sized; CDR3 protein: CASSESSGEQFF
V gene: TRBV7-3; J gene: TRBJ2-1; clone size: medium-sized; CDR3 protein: CASSSEGQWDEQFF
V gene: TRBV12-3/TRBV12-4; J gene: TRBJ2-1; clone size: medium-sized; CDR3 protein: CASCLVGTSSYNEQFF
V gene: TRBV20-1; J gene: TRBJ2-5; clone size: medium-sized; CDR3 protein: CSARGMIWGYQETQYF
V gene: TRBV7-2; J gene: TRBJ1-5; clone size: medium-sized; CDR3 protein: CASSLARQNQPQHF
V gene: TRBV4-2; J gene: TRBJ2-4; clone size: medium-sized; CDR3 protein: CASSQDPRERLQNIQYF
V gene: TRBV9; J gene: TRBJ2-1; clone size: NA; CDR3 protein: CASSQEGAGYLDEQFF
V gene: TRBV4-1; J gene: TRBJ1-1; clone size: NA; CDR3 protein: CASSQVNMNTEAFF
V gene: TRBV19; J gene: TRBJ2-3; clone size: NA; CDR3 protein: CASMGGPDTQYF
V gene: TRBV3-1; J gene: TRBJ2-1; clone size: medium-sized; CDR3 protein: CASSQTPGQAYNEQFF
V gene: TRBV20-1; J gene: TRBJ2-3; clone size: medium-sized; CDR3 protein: CSATSGVLPSTDTQYF
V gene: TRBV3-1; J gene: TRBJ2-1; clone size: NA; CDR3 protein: CASSQVMAGGGNEQFF
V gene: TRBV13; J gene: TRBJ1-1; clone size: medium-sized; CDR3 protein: CASSYGGADAEAFF
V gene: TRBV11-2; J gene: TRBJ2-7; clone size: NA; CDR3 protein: CASSSGVEQYF
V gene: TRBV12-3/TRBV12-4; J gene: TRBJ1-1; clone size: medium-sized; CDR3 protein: CASRNPSGQENTEAFF
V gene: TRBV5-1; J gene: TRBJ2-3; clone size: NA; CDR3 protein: CASSGLRYTQYF
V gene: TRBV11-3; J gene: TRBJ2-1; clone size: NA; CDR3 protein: CASSLDPGTGGNQGQFF
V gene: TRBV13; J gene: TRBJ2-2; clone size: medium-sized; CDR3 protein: CASSFGLAYANTGELFF